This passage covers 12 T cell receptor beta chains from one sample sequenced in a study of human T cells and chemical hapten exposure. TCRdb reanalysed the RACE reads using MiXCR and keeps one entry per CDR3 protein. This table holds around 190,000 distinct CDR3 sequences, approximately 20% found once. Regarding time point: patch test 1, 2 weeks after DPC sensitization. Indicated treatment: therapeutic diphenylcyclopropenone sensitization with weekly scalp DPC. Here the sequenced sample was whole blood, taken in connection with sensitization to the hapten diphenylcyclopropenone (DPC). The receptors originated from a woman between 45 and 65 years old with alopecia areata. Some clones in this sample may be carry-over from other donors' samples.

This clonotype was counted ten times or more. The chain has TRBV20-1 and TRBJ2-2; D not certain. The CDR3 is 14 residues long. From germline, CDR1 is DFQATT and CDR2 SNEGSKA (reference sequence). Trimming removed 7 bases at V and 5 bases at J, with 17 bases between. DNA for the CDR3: TGCAGTGGTATCGGCCCCCAAGGGACCGGGGAGCTGTTTTTT. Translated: CSGIGPQGTGELFF.

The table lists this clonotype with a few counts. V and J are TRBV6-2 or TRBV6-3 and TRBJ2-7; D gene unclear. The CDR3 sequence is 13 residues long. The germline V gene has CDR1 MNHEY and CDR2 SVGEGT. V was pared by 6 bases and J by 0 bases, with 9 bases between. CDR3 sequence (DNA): TGTGCCAGCAGGACCTCTAACTCCTACGAGCAGTACTTC. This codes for CASRTSNSYEQYF.

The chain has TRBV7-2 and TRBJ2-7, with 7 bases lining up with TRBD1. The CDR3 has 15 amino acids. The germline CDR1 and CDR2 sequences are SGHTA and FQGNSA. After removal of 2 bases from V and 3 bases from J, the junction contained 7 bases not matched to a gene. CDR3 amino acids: CASSLQGGFFYEQYF. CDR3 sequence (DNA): TGTGCCAGCAGCTTACAAGGGGGCTTTTTCTACGAGCAGTACTTC.

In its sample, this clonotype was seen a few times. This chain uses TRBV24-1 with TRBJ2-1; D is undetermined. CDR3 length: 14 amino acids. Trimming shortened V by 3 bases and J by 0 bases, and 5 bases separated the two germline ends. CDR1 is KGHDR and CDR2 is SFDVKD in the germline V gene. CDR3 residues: CATSDKSSYNEQFF. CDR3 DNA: TGTGCCACCAGTGATAAGAGCTCCTACAATGAGCAGTTCTTC.

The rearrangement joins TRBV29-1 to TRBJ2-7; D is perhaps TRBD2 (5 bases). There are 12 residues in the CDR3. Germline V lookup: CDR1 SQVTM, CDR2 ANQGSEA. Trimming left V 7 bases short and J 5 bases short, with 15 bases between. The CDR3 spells CSAGGGFDEQYF. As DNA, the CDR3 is TGCAGCGCCGGAGGCGGATTTGACGAGCAGTACTTC.

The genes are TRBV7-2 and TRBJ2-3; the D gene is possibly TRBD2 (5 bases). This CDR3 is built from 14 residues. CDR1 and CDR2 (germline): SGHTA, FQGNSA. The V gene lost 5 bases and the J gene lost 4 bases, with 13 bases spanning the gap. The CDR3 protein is CASSRERSADTQYF. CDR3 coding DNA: TGTGCCAGCAGCCGTGAGCGGTCCGCAGATACGCAGTATTTT.

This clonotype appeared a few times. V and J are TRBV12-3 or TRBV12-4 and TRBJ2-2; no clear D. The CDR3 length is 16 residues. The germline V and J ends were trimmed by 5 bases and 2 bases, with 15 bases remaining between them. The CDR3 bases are TGTGCCAGCAGTCCCGGTCCCCCCACAAACACCGGGGAGCTGTTTTTT. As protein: CASSPGPPTNTGELFF.

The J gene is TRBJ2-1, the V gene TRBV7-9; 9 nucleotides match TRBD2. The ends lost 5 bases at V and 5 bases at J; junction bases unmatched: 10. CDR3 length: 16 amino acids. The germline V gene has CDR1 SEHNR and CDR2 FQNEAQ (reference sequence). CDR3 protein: CASSGFETSGNNEQFF. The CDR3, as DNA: TGTGCCAGCAGCGGATTCGAGACTAGCGGTAACAATGAGCAGTTCTTC.

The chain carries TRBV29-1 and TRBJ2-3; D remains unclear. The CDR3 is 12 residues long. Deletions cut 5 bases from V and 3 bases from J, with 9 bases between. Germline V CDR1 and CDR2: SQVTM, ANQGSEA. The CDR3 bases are TGCAGCGTTCGGTCCGGGACAGATACGCAGTATTTT. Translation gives CSVRSGTDTQYF.

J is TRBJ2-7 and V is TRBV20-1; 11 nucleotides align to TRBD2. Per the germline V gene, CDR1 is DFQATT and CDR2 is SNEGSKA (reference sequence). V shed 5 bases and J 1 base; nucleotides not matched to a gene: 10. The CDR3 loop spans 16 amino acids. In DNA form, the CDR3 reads TGCAGTGCTGCAGGACTAGCGGGTAATCCGTCCTACGAGCAGTACTTC. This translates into CSAAGLAGNPSYEQYF.

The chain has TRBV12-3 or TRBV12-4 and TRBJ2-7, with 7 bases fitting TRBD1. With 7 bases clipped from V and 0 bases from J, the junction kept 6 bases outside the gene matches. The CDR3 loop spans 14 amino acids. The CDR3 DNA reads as TGTGCCAGCAAAGGACAGGCCGGCTCCTACGAGCAGTACTTC. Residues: CASKGQAGSYEQYF.

In nucleotides, the CDR3 is TGCAGCGTTGGACACCCGAACACTGAAGCTTTCTTT. Amino acids: CSVGHPNTEAFF. This rearrangement joins TRBV29-1 to TRBJ1-1; D gene unclear. This CDR3 has 12 residues. From germline, CDR1 is SQVTM and CDR2 ANQGSEA. Between the trimmed V and J ends, which lost 4 bases and 1 base, there was a span of 7 bases.